Listed here are 20 T cell receptor beta chains from one sample, sequenced in a study of T cell repertoires in cytomegalovirus infection. TCRdb re-called the reads with MiXCR, one entry per CDR3 protein. The repertoire holds about 900,000 distinct CDR3 sequences, with around 32% as singletons. Antigens of these TCRs are unknown. The sample here was cultured CD8+ T cells from PBMCs, taken from culture after CMV antigen stimulation. These receptors were collected from a human donor in good health (CMV status not recorded). Some clones in this sample may be carry-over from other donors' samples.

The chain combines TRBV6-1 with TRBJ2-7, with 7 positions matching TRBD1. The CDR3 contains 14 residues. V lost 10 bases, J lost 7 bases, and 16 bases stayed unmatched. Per germline, CDR1 MNHNS and CDR2 SASEGT. CDR3 loop: CATYRGRGSGEQYV. The DNA for the CDR3 is TGTGCCACCTACAGGGGAAGGGGCTCGGGGGAGCAGTACGTC.

There are many counts of this clonotype. The rearrangement links TRBV2 to TRBJ1-1, with TRBD1 as a possible D gene (5 bases). Trimming removed 5 bases from V and 1 base from J, with 17 bases in between. The germline CDR1 and CDR2 sequences are SNHLY and FYNNEI. CDR3 length: 16 amino acids. The CDR3 loop reads CASSPSWGGGNTEAFF. In DNA form, the CDR3 reads TGTGCCAGCAGTCCTTCTTGGGGGGGGGGGAACACTGAAGCTTTCTTT.

As regards this clonotype: Given a much more abundant clone one base away, this may be a read error. This sequence joins TRBV27 and TRBJ1-5, with D hard to call. Germline V gene data show CDR1 as MNHEY and CDR2 as SMNVEV (reference sequence). Trimming left V 5 bases short and J 3 bases short, with 5 bases between. The CDR3 spans 12 residues. In DNA form, the CDR3 reads TGTGCCAGCAGTCACTACAATCAGCCCCAGCATTTT. As protein: CASSHYNQPQHF.

This chain joins TRBV4-1 and TRBJ2-1; TRBD2 aligns across 10 bases. V shed 5 bases, J shed 12 bases, and the junction held 16 bases outside the gene matches. The CDR3 is 16 amino acids. Germline CDR1 MGHRA, CDR2 YSYEKL. CDR3 sequence reads: CASSYRGQRGGEGQFF. DNA for the CDR3: TGCGCCAGCAGCTACCGCGGCCAGCGGGGGGGCGAGGGGCAGTTCTTC.

The table lists this clonotype with many counts. The chain recombines TRBV7-8 with TRBJ2-3; TRBD2 matches at 11 bases. The ends lost 0 bases at V and 4 bases at J; junction bases unmatched: 3. The CDR3 has 16 residues. The germline V gene has CDR1 SGHVS and CDR2 FQNEAQ. The CDR3, as DNA: TGTGCCAGCAGCTTAGCGTTTAGCGGGGGGGCAGATACGCAGTATTTT. Protein: CASSLAFSGGADTQYF.

This clonotype occurred a few times. The chain joins TRBV6-1 to TRBJ2-1; no clear D. Looked up from germline, CDR1 is MNHNS and CDR2 is SASEGT. Trimming took off 2 bases at V and 0 bases at J, with 11 bases between the two ends. The CDR3 length is 16 residues. The CDR3 DNA follows: TGTGCCAGCAGTGAATCAAGGTCTAGCTCCTACAATGAGCAGTTCTTC. Residues: CASSESRSSSYNEQFF.

The V and J genes are TRBV27 and TRBJ1-5; 9 nucleotides agree with TRBD1. The J segment lost 2 bases and the V segment lost 6 bases, leaving 5 bases of the junction unmatched. Germline-derived CDR1 and CDR2 are MNHEY and SMNVEV (reference sequence). The CDR3 contains 15 residues. The CDR3 protein is CASRTTGGGNQPQHF. The CDR3 coding sequence is TGTGCCAGCAGGACCACAGGGGGCGGCAATCAGCCCCAGCATTTT.

This clonotype occurred many times. The rearrangement uses TRBV7-2 and TRBJ2-1, with 8 bases aligning to TRBD1. The CDR3 consists of 14 residues. V shed 1 base, J shed 6 bases, and the junction held 2 bases outside the gene matches. The V gene's germline CDR1 is SGHTA and CDR2 FQGNSA. The chain's CDR3 is CASSLEGTGNEQFF. DNA of the CDR3: TGTGCCAGCAGCTTAGAGGGGACAGGCAATGAGCAGTTCTTC.

This sequence joins TRBV29-1 and TRBJ2-1; 8 nucleotides match TRBD2. Trimming removed 4 bases from V and 13 bases from J; junction bases left unmatched: 3. The CDR3 contains 10 residues. The germline V gene has CDR1 SQVTM and CDR2 ANQGSEA. For the CDR3, the DNA is TGCAGCGTTGGGGCGGGGGGACAGTTCTTC. Encoded protein: CSVGAGGQFF.

V is TRBV6-5 and J is TRBJ1-2; D is uncertain. Trimming left V 6 bases short and J 2 bases short, with 10 bases between. The germline V gene encodes CDR1 MNHEY and CDR2 SVGAGI. The CDR3 consists of 13 residues. The CDR3 DNA sequence: TGTGCCAGCAGCGGGAGGAACAACTATGGCTACACCTTC. Encoded protein: CASSGRNNYGYTF.

This clonotype was found a few times. The chain recombines TRBV27 with TRBJ2-7; tentative D call: TRBD1 (7 bases). Germline-derived CDR1 and CDR2 are MNHEY and SMNVEV (reference sequence). The CDR3 is made up of 15 amino acids. With 8 bases removed from V and 4 bases from J, the gap between germline ends came to 21 bases. The chain's CDR3 is CASSNGGQRTYEQYF. The CDR3 bases are TGTGCCAGCTCAAACGGGGGACAGCGAACTTACGAGCAGTACTTC.

V is TRBV6-5 and J is TRBJ2-7, with D possibly matching TRBD2 (5 bases). CDR1 and CDR2 (germline): MNHEY, SVGAGI. V was clipped by 0 bases and J by 5 bases, with 14 bases between them. The CDR3 runs 15 residues. The chain's CDR3 is CASSYSIHFGNEQYF. The CDR3 coding sequence is TGTGCCAGCAGTTACTCGATTCATTTCGGGAACGAGCAGTACTTC.

This clonotype was detected once. The chain couples TRBV29-1 to TRBJ2-7; no reliable D call. V was trimmed by 6 bases and J by 0 bases, leaving 12 bases between them. Germline CDR1 SQVTM, CDR2 ANQGSEA. The CDR3 contains 13 residues. CDR3 coding DNA: TGCAGCGTCGTACTACCTAGCTCCTACGAGCAGTACTTC. Translating gives CSVVLPSSYEQYF.

This clonotype was recorded once. This rearrangement joins TRBV20-1 to TRBJ1-1; a weak D match, TRBD1 (5 bases). This CDR3 has 15 amino acids. Per the germline V gene, CDR1 is DFQATT and CDR2 is SNEGSKA (reference sequence). With 4 bases removed from V and 1 base from J, the gap between germline ends came to 16 bases. The CDR3 region has the DNA TGCAGTGCTACCTTCTGGGAGGGGCGGAACACTGAAGCTTTCTTT. This encodes CSATFWEGRNTEAFF.

The J gene is TRBJ1-6, the V gene TRBV7-9, with no clear D. The CDR3 extends over 15 amino acids. Trimming removed 1 base at V and 7 bases at J, with 11 bases between. Germline CDR1 and CDR2: SEHNR and FQNEAQ (reference sequence). The CDR3 reads CASSLDGQANSPLHF. The CDR3 nucleotides are TGTGCCAGCAGCTTAGATGGGCAGGCAAATTCACCCCTCCACTTT.

There are a few counts of this clonotype. The chain recombines TRBV7-8 with TRBJ2-5; TRBD2 matches at 16 bases. In germline, CDR1 is SGHVS, CDR2 FQNEAQ. This CDR3 has 20 amino acids. Germline trimming cut 0 bases from V and 3 bases from J; bases unmatched to any gene: 10. CDR3 DNA: TGTGCCAGCAGCTTAGCCCCTGGGACTAGCGGGGGGGCCGGGGAAGAGACCCAGTACTTC. As protein: CASSLAPGTSGGAGEETQYF.

CDR3 bases: TGTGCCAGTACCCACGGGGCGGGGGAGACCCAGTACTTC. Translating gives CASTHGAGETQYF. The chain couples TRBV19 to TRBJ2-5, with D tentatively TRBD2 (6 bases). Looked up from germline, CDR1 is LNHDA and CDR2 is SQIVND (reference sequence). V shed 7 bases and J shed 5 bases, with 14 bases lying between them. The CDR3 length is 13 residues.

About this clonotype itself: This may stem from a read error, because a much larger clone lies one nucleotide away. This chain uses TRBV12-3 or TRBV12-4 with TRBJ2-3; D gene uncertain. The ends were cut back, 8 bases at V and 3 bases at J, with 15 bases in the middle. The CDR3 covers 14 residues. The CDR3 loop reads CASAKIDFTDTQYF. The CDR3, as DNA: TGTGCCAGCGCGAAGATAGACTTTACAGATACGCAGTATTTT.

A few counts support this clonotype. The chain combines TRBV6-6 with TRBJ2-1; 9 bases agree with TRBD2. Germline CDR1 is MNHNY and CDR2 is SVGAGI (reference sequence). Losses at the gene ends were 10 bases for V and 4 bases for J; bases not matched to a gene: 23. The CDR3 extends over 19 amino acids. The CDR3 reads CATHPRLAGPVHLYNEQFF. The CDR3 nucleotides read TGTGCCACCCACCCTAGGCTAGCGGGGCCAGTGCATCTTTACAATGAGCAGTTCTTC.

This clonotype was seen a handful of times. The gene calls are TRBV6-1 and TRBJ2-3, with 12 bases aligning to TRBD2. The germline V gene has CDR1 MNHNS and CDR2 SASEGT. V shed 8 bases and J 3 bases; nucleotides not matched to a gene: 12. The CDR3 runs to 17 residues. The CDR3 region has the DNA TGTGCCAGCCCTCTAGCGGGGGGGCCATCCGCGACAGATACGCAGTATTTT. Residues: CASPLAGGPSATDTQYF.